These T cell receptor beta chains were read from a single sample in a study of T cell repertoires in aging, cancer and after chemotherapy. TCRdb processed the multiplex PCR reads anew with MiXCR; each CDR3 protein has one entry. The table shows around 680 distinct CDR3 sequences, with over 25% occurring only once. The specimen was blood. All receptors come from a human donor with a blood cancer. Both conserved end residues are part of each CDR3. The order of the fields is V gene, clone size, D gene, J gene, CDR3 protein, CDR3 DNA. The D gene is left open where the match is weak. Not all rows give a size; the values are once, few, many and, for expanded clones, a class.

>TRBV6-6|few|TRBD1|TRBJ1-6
CASSPGTGSSYNSPLHF
TGTGCCAGCAGCCCTGGGACAGGGAGCTCCTATAATTCACCCCTCCACTTT
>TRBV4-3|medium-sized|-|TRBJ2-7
CASSQRTGREQYF
TGCGCCAGCAGCCAGCGAACAGGGAGGGAGCAGTACTTC
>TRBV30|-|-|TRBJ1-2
CAWGGRDYNYTF
TGTGCCTGGGGAGGGAGGGACTATAACTACACCTTC
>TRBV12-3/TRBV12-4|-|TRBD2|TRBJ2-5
CASSLGGGGVQETQYF
TGTGCCAGCAGTTTAGGCGGCGGGGGGGTTCAAGAGACCCAGTACTTC
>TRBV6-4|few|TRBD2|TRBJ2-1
CASSASGNFNEQFF
TGTGCCAGCAGCGCTAGCGGAAATTTCAATGAGCAGTTCTTC
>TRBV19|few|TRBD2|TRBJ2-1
CASSIISGGTYNEQFF
TGTGCCAGTAGTATCATTTCGGGGGGGACCTACAATGAGCAGTTCTTC
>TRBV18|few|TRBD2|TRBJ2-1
CASSLLAGGDNEQFF
TGTGCCAGCTCGCTTCTAGCGGGGGGAGACAATGAGCAGTTCTTC
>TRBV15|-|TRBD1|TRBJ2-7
CATSRGQGGYEQYF
TGTGCCACCAGCAGGGGACAGGGCGGCTACGAGCAGTACTTC
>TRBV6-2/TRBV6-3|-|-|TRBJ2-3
CASSYSLGAHTDTQYF
TGTGCCAGCAGTTACTCGTTGGGAGCCCACACAGATACGCAGTATTTT
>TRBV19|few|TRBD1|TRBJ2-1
CASSADRGAYNEQFF
TGTGCCAGTAGTGCGGACAGGGGGGCCTACAATGAGCAGTTCTTC
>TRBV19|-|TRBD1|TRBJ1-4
CASSIDQGDLGEKLFF
TGTGCCAGTAGTATAGACCAGGGGGACCTCGGAGAAAAACTGTTTTTT
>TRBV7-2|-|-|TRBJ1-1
CASSSTGGGWGSEAFF
TGTGCCAGCAGCTCCACGGGCGGGGGTTGGGGCTCTGAAGCTTTCTTT
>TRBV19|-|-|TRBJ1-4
CASSAGTGSGKLFF
TGTGCCAGTAGTGCCGGGACTGGAAGTGGAAAACTGTTTTTT
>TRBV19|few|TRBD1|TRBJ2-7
CASSIGTGLGEQYF
TGTGCCAGTAGTATCGGGACAGGGCTAGGCGAGCAGTACTTC
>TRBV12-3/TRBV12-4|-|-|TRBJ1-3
CASSQGQRLSGNTIYF
TGTGCCAGCAGCCAAGGACAGAGGCTCTCTGGAAACACCATATATTTT
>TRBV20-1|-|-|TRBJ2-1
CSARQVGEQFF
TGCAGTGCTAGGCAGGTGGGCGAGCAGTTCTTC
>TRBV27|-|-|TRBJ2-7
CASSRPGTGTDEQYF
TGTGCCAGCAGTCGGCCCGGGACTGGAACAGACGAGCAGTACTTC
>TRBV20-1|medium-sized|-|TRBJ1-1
CSARVLMNTEAFF
TGCAGTGCTAGGGTTTTAATGAACACTGAAGCTTTCTTT
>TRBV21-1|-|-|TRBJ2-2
CASSKNPYRGLNTGELFF
TGTGCCAGCAGCAAGAACCCCTATCGGGGGCTCAACACCGGGGAGCTGTTTTTT
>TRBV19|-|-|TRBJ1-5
CASSIGGAGPQPQHF
TGTGCCAGTAGTATCGGGGGCGCGGGTCCCCAGCCCCAGCATTTT
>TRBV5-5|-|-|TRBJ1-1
CASSLGVSEAFF
TGTGCCAGCAGCTTAGGGGTTTCTGAAGCTTTCTTT
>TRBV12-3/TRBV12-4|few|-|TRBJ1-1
CASSLGEGAFF
TGTGCCAGCAGTCTGGGGGAGGGGGCTTTCTTT
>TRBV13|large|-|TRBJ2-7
CASSFYFPGRYEQYF
TGTGCCAGCAGCTTTTACTTCCCTGGACGCTACGAGCAGTACTTC
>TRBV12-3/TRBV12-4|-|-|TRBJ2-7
CASSLGVAHYEQYF
TGTGCCAGCAGTTTAGGTGTGGCCCACTACGAGCAGTACTTC
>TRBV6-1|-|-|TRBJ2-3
CASSARQGWTAQYF
TGTGCCAGCAGTGCCCGTCAGGGATGGACGGCGCAGTATTTT
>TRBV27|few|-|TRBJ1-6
CASTPTPNSPLHF
TGTGCCAGCACCCCTACCCCAAATTCACCCCTCCACTTT
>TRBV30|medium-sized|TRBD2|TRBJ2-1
CAWSKRGYNEQFF
TGTGCCTGGAGTAAGCGGGGCTACAATGAGCAGTTCTTC
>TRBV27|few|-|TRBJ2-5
CASRRGPRETQYF
TGTGCCAGCAGACGGGGGCCCCGGGAGACCCAGTACTTC
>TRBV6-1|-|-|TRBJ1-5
CASSEGPTKPQHF
TGTGCCAGCAGTGAGGGGCCGACGAAGCCCCAGCATTTT
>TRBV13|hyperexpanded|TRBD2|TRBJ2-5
CASSLGTSGRETQYF
TGTGCCAGCAGCTTAGGCACTAGCGGTCGGGAGACCCAGTACTTC
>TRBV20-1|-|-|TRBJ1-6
CSAIQGVSYNSPLHF
TGCAGTGCTATACAGGGAGTATCCTATAATTCACCCCTCCACTTT
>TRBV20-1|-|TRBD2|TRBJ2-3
CSAPPGLAGGRVTDTQYF
TGCAGTGCTCCCCCCGGACTAGCGGGAGGTCGTGTCACAGATACGCAGTATTTT
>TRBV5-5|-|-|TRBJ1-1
CASSSLGVPTEAFF
TGTGCCAGCAGCTCCCTAGGGGTTCCCACTGAAGCTTTCTTT
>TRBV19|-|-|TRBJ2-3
CASSSHTQYF
TGTGCCAGTAGTAGCCATACGCAGTATTTT
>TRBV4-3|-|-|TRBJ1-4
CASSQDPETAATNEKLFF
TGCGCCAGCAGCCAAGACCCCGAGACAGCCGCAACTAATGAAAAACTGTTTTTT
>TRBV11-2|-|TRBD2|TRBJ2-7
CASSPRTSFMDEQYF
TGTGCCAGCAGCCCCCGGACTAGCTTTATGGACGAGCAGTACTTC
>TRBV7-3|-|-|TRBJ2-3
CASSAGGTARTDTQYF
TGTGCCAGCAGCGCCGGCGGGACCGCTCGGACAGATACGCAGTATTTT
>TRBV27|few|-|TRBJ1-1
CASSSTSRNTEAFF
TGTGCCAGCAGTTCTACCAGCCGGAACACTGAAGCTTTCTTT
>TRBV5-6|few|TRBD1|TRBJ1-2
CASSPGQVLGYGYTF
TGTGCCAGCAGCCCGGGACAGGTACTCGGCTATGGCTACACCTTC
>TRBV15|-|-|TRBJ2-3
CATSSAWDTQYF
TGTGCCACCAGCAGCGCTTGGGATACGCAGTATTTT
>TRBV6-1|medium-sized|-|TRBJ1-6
CASSEVSSYNSPLHF
TGTGCCAGCAGTGAAGTCAGCTCCTATAATTCACCCCTCCACTTT
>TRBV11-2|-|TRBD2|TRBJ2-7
CASSLEASGRAEQYF
TGTGCCAGCAGCTTAGAGGCTAGCGGGAGGGCGGAGCAGTACTTC